Below are 27 T cell receptor beta chains sequenced from a single sample in a study of shared clonotypes between healthy human individuals (dated by TCRdb to about 2020). Library prep was done by the immunoSEQ multiplex PCR assay. TCRdb's version of the immuneACCESS table is confined to in-frame rearrangements and falls short of the full clone set. An unresolved V gene accounts for under half of the shortfall where checked; the remainder is of unknown origin. Here the sample has 2 million or so clones; 95% occur a single time. The ten largest account for 0.13% of the sample. Sequences were obtained from naive CD4+ T cells sorted from blood. The sample's cell subset or site, from its label and the paper: CD45RA+ positively selected. The receptors shown here come from a man aged 18 to 35 in good health.

The chain couples TRBV2 to TRBJ2-4; D gene uncertain. The germline V and J ends were trimmed by 6 bases and 7 bases, with 13 bases remaining between them. The CDR3 has 13 amino acids. In germline, CDR1 is SNHLY, CDR2 FYNNEI. CDR3 residues: CASRSSRGNIQYF. The CDR3 region has the DNA TGTGCCAGCAGATCTTCACGTGGGAACATTCAGTACTTC.

This chain connects TRBV7-2 to TRBJ1-2; 7 bases are shared with TRBD1. CDR1 and CDR2 from the germline V gene are SGHTA and FQGNSA. J was trimmed by 6 bases and V by 5 bases; bases with no gene match: 3. The CDR3 totals 12 residues. CDR3 sequence (DNA): TGTGCCAGCAGCCCGACAGGGCATGGCTACACCTTC. Translation gives CASSPTGHGYTF.

Of note for this clone: The same CDR3 is also encoded by other DNA sequences in this sample. The V call is TRBV6-5, the J call TRBJ2-5; D is unresolved. Germline assignment: CDR1 MNHEY and CDR2 SVGAGI. The germline V and J ends were trimmed by 6 bases and 1 base, with 3 bases remaining between them. The CDR3 runs to 11 residues. Here the CDR3 DNA reads TGTGCCAGCAGGCGCCAAGAGACCCAGTACTTC. This translates into CASRRQETQYF.

This clone was seen once. This chain links TRBV4-1 with TRBJ1-4; perhaps TRBD1 as D (6 bases). The length of the CDR3 is 15 residues. Trimming stripped 4 bases from V and 3 bases from J, with 12 bases between. Germline-derived CDR1 and CDR2 are MGHRA and YSYEKL. The CDR3 sequence: CASSLGGTSNEKLFF. CDR3 DNA sequence: TGCGCCAGCAGCCTCGGGGGGACATCTAATGAAAAACTGTTTTTT.

This clone came up once. This chain links TRBV5-4 with TRBJ2-5, with D possibly being TRBD2 (5 bases). CDR3 length: 15 residues. Trimming cost V 0 bases and J 4 bases, with 13 bases left between them. Germline lookup yields CDR1 SGHNT and CDR2 YYREEE (reference sequence). CDR3 residues: CASSLGGSYGETQYF. Written as DNA, the CDR3 is TGTGCCAGCAGCTTGGGCGGGTCCTATGGAGAGACCCAGTACTTC.

V gene TRBV2 combines with J gene TRBJ2-5, with D tentatively TRBD2 (6 bases). This CDR3 region has 15 residues. Germline V gives CDR1 SNHLY, CDR2 FYNNEI. V was clipped by 5 bases and J by 2 bases, with 15 bases between them. For the CDR3, the DNA is TGTGCCAGCAGTAAACCGGGACTGAAACAAGAGACCCAGTACTTC. Residues: CASSKPGLKQETQYF.

This sequence joins TRBV4-1 and TRBJ2-1, with 8 bases aligning to TRBD2. This CDR3 has 17 amino acids. J lost 6 bases, V lost 1 base, and 11 bases had no gene match. Per germline, CDR1 MGHRA and CDR2 YSYEKL. The CDR3 region has the DNA TGCGCCAGCAGCCAAGCCTACGGGGCGGGGGGCTTCAATGAGCAGTTCTTC. Amino acids: CASSQAYGAGGFNEQFF.

The chain carries TRBV6-5 and TRBJ2-7; no reliable D call. V was pared by 2 bases and J by 0 bases, with 11 bases between. The germline CDR1 and CDR2 sequences are MNHEY and SVGAGI. The CDR3 has 15 residues. CDR3 loop: CASSYRTLGSYEQYF. For the CDR3, the DNA is TGTGCCAGCAGTTACCGTACGCTTGGCTCCTACGAGCAGTACTTC.

The CDR3 region has the DNA TGTGCCACCAGAGACACGCGAGGGGGATACGAGCAGTACTTC. This translates into CATRDTRGGYEQYF. The gene calls are TRBV15 and TRBJ2-7, with D perhaps TRBD1 (6 bases). Looked up from germline, CDR1 is LNHNV and CDR2 is YYDKDF (reference sequence). The CDR3 length is 14 residues. V was cut by 6 bases and J by 4 bases, with 16 bases left in between.

The chain combines TRBV30 with TRBJ2-3, with 11 bases aligning to TRBD2. Germline CDR1 reads GTSNPN; CDR2 reads SVGIG (reference sequence). There are 15 residues in the CDR3. With 4 bases clipped from V and 2 bases from J, the junction kept 5 bases outside the gene matches. CDR3 amino acids: CAWKGTSGNTDTQYF. CDR3 DNA: TGTGCCTGGAAGGGGACTAGCGGAAACACAGATACGCAGTATTTT.

This clone occurred many times. The same CDR3 arises from other DNA sequences in this sample as well. The chain carries TRBV18 and TRBJ2-7; no reliable D call. This CDR3 spans 12 amino acids. The V end was cut by 3 bases, the J end by 3 bases, with 6 bases between. Germline V gene sequence: CDR1 KGHSH, CDR2 LQKENI. The chain's CDR3 is CASSPSNYEQYF. CDR3 DNA sequence: TGTGCCAGCTCACCCTCTAACTACGAGCAGTACTTC.

The chain joins TRBV10-3 to TRBJ1-1; 9 nucleotides agree with TRBD1. The germline gives CDR1 ENHRY, CDR2 SYGVKD. This CDR3 spans 17 amino acids. J was trimmed by 3 bases and V by 3 bases; bases with no gene match: 11. CDR3 sequence: CAISESPGQGGDTEAFF. CDR3 bases: TGTGCCATCAGTGAATCCCCGGGACAGGGAGGAGACACTGAAGCTTTCTTT.

The V gene is TRBV15, the J gene TRBJ2-3; 7 bases match TRBD1. There are 16 residues in the CDR3. CDR1 LNHNV and CDR2 YYDKDF come from the germline V gene (reference sequence). With 0 bases clipped from V and 0 bases from J, the junction kept 3 bases outside the gene matches. CDR3 sequence: CATSREGQTSTDTQYF. In nucleotides, the CDR3 is TGTGCCACCAGCAGAGAGGGACAGACTAGCACAGATACGCAGTATTTT.

The rearrangement joins TRBV6-5 to TRBJ1-1, with D perhaps TRBD1 (5 bases). From germline, CDR1 is MNHEY and CDR2 SVGAGI. Trimming pared 7 bases from V and 5 bases from J, leaving 17 bases between. The CDR3 length is 14 residues. CDR3 DNA: TGTGCCAGCACTCAAGGGCAGGGTAGGACTGAAGCTTTCTTT. Protein sequence: CASTQGQGRTEAFF.

The chain is built from TRBV19 and TRBJ2-2, with D unclear. The CDR3 sequence is 14 residues long. V gave up 6 bases and J gave up 6 bases, with 14 bases separating them. CDR1 is LNHDA, CDR2 SQIVND, per germline (reference sequence). The CDR3 DNA sequence: TGTGCCAGTAGCCGACGACATGTCCCCGGGGAGCTGTTTTTT. Protein sequence: CASSRRHVPGELFF. The full variable domain, its missing parts supplied by reference TRBV19 and TRBJ2-2, is DGGITQSPKYLFRKEGQNVTLSCEQNLNHDAMYWYRQDPGQGLRLIYYSQIVNDFQKGDIAEGYSVSREKKESFPLTVTSAQKNPTAFYLCASSRRHVPGELFFGEGSRLTVL.

V gene TRBV6-5 combines with J gene TRBJ1-5; no definite D call. The CDR3 is made up of 16 amino acids. Trimming cost V 2 bases and J 4 bases, with 15 bases left between them. CDR1 MNHEY and CDR2 SVGAGI come from the germline V gene. CDR3 sequence reads: CASSYQTRGVNQPQHF. The CDR3 DNA reads TGTGCCAGCAGTTACCAGACCCGGGGAGTTAATCAGCCCCAGCATTTT.

The V gene is TRBV5-1, the J gene TRBJ2-7; 14 nucleotides agree with TRBD2. The CDR3 runs to 16 residues. Germline-derived CDR1 and CDR2 are SGHRS and YFSETQ. Germline trimming cut 3 bases from V and 6 bases from J; bases unmatched to any gene: 8. The CDR3 loop reads CASSSGLAGGQIEQYF. The CDR3 bases are TGCGCCAGCAGCTCTGGACTAGCGGGGGGCCAGATCGAGCAGTACTTC.

This chain links TRBV10-1 with TRBJ2-3; 9 positions match TRBD1. The germline V gene encodes CDR1 WNHNN and CDR2 SYGVQD (reference sequence). V trimming: 0 bases; J trimming: 5 bases; junction bases outside the gene matches: 3. The CDR3 runs 15 residues. CDR3 sequence reads: CASSESDRGRDTQYF. The CDR3 nucleotides are TGCGCCAGCAGTGAGTCGGACAGGGGCAGAGATACGCAGTATTTT.

A few counts support this clone. This chain joins TRBV14 and TRBJ2-4; D unclear. Germline V gene sequence: CDR1 SGHDN, CDR2 FVKESK. CDR3 length: 14 amino acids. V was trimmed by 1 base and J by 6 bases, leaving 10 bases between them. Here the CDR3 reads CASSQVGRGNIQYF. CDR3 DNA sequence: TGTGCCAGCAGCCAAGTTGGTCGTGGAAACATTCAGTACTTC.

About this clone itself: This clone may be a read error of a much larger clone one base away. Different DNA sequences within this sample yield the same CDR3. The V gene is TRBV18, the J gene TRBJ2-7; the match to TRBD2 covers 9 bases. Germline trimming cut 3 bases from V and 2 bases from J; bases unmatched to any gene: 2. The CDR3 runs to 14 residues. CDR1 is KGHSH, CDR2 LQKENI, per germline. The CDR3 bases are TGTGCCAGCTCACCTCCTAGCGGGACCTACGAGCAGTACTTC. Translating it yields CASSPPSGTYEQYF.

CDR3 in DNA: TGTGCCAGTAGTATTATCTACACCGGGGAGCTGTTTTTT. Protein: CASSIIYTGELFF. This sequence joins TRBV19 and TRBJ2-2; D not certain. The germline gives CDR1 LNHDA, CDR2 SQIVND (reference sequence). The ends were cut back, 3 bases at V and 3 bases at J, with 5 bases in the middle. The CDR3 has 13 residues.

The CDR3 protein is CASKDRGLGANVLTF. The CDR3 nucleotides are TGTGCCAGCAAGGACAGGGGGCTCGGGGCCAACGTCCTGACTTTC. The chain uses TRBV6-5 and TRBJ2-6; 11 nucleotides agree with TRBD1. CDR3 length: 15 residues. V lost 7 bases and J lost 4; bases outside the gene matches: 3. The germline gives CDR1 MNHEY, CDR2 SVGAGI.

This chain links TRBV10-2 with TRBJ2-1; 10 positions agree with TRBD1. Germline V CDR1 and CDR2: WSHSY, SAAADI. The CDR3 spans 13 residues. With 4 bases clipped from V and 8 bases from J, the junction kept 2 bases outside the gene matches. CDR3 protein: CASSGQGAYEQFF. CDR3 DNA: TGCGCCAGCAGTGGACAGGGGGCCTATGAGCAGTTCTTC.

This clone was seen only once. The chain carries TRBV18 and TRBJ1-4; D not certain. Trimming pared 1 base from V and 3 bases from J, leaving 9 bases between. The CDR3 totals 15 residues. CDR1 is KGHSH and CDR2 is LQKENI in the germline V gene. The CDR3 coding sequence is TGTGCCAGCTCACCACGGGCAGCATCTAATGAAAAACTGTTTTTT. As protein: CASSPRAASNEKLFF.

This chain links TRBV7-9 with TRBJ1-1, with 8 bases matching TRBD1. The CDR3 runs 16 residues. V shed 5 bases and J 5 bases; nucleotides not matched to a gene: 13. Per germline, CDR1 SEHNR and CDR2 FQNEAQ (reference sequence). The CDR3 DNA is TGTGCCAGCAGCCCCACCAGGACAGGGCTCAGAACTGAAGCTTTCTTT. Translating gives CASSPTRTGLRTEAFF.

V usage is TRBV30 and J usage is TRBJ2-1; 10 bases line up with TRBD2. This CDR3 region has 15 residues. CDR1 GTSNPN and CDR2 SVGIG come from the germline V gene (reference sequence). V lost 4 bases and J lost 6; bases outside the gene matches: 9. The CDR3 DNA is TGTGCCTGGACCCCCCCCCTAGCGGGGGTCAATGAGCAGTTCTTC. The encoded protein is CAWTPPLAGVNEQFF.

The chain employs TRBV6-6 and TRBJ2-1, with 7 bases aligning to TRBD1. This CDR3 contains 14 residues. V was pared by 5 bases and J by 7 bases, with 8 bases of the junction left unmatched. Germline V CDR1 and CDR2: MNHNY, SVGAGI (reference sequence). The CDR3 loop is CASSTTGTANEQFF. The CDR3 bases are TGTGCCAGCAGTACGACCGGGACAGCTAATGAGCAGTTCTTC.